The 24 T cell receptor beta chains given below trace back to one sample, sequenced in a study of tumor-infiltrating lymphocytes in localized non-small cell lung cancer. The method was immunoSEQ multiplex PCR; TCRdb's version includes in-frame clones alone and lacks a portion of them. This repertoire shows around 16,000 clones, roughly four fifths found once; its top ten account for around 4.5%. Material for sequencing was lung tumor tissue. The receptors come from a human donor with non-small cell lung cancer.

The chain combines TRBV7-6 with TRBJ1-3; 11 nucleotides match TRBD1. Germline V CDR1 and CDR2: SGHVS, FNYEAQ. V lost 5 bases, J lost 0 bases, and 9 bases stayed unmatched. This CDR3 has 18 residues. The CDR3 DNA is TGTGCCAGCAGCCGGGGACAGGGGGTGCTAAGCTCTGGAAACACCATATATTTT. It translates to CASSRGQGVLSSGNTIYF.

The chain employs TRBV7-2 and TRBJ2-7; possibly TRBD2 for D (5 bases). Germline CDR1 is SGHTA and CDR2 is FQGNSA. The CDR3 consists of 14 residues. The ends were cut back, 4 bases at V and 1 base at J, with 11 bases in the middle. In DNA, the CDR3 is TGTGCCAGCAGCTCCTGGACGGGATCCTACGAGCAGTACTTC. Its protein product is CASSSWTGSYEQYF. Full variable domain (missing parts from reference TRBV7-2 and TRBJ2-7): GAGVSQSPSNKVTEKGKDVELRCDPISGHTALYWYRQSLGQGLEFLIYFQGNSAPDKSGLPSDRFSAERTGGSVSTLTIQRTQQEDSAVYLCASSSWTGSYEQYFGPGTRLTVT.

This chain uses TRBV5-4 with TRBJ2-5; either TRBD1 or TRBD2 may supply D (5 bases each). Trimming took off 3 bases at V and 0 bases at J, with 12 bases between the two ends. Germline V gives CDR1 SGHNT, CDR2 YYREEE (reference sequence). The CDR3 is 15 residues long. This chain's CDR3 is CASSSPGTNQETQYF. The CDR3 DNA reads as TGTGCCAGCAGCTCACCAGGGACCAACCAAGAGACCCAGTACTTC.

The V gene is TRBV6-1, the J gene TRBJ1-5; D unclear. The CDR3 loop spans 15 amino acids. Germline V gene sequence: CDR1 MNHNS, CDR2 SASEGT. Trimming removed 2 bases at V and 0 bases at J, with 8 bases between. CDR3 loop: CASSEPSYSNQPQHF. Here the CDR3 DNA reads TGTGCCAGCAGTGAACCGAGCTATAGCAATCAGCCCCAGCATTTT.

The DNA for the CDR3 is TGTGCCAGCAGCAGGACTAGCGGGCCGTACCAAGAGACCCAGTACTTC. Its protein is CASSRTSGPYQETQYF. This chain links TRBV5-6 with TRBJ2-5, with TRBD2 identical over 11 bases. The CDR3 extends over 16 amino acids. The V gene's germline CDR1 is SGHDT and CDR2 YYEEEE. The V gene end was trimmed by 4 bases and the J gene end by 0 bases; junction bases not matched to a gene: 5.

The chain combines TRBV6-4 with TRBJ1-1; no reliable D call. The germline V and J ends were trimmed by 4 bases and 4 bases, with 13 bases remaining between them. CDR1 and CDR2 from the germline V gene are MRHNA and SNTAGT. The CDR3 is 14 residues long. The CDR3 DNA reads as TGTGCCAGCAGTGCCAAGGGTGAGAGCACTGAAGCTTTCTTT. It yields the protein CASSAKGESTEAFF.

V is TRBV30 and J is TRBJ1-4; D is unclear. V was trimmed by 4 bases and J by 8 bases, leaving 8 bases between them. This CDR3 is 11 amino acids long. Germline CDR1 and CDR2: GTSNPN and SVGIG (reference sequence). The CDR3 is CAWNTGEKLFF. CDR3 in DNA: TGTGCCTGGAATACGGGCGAAAAACTGTTTTTT.

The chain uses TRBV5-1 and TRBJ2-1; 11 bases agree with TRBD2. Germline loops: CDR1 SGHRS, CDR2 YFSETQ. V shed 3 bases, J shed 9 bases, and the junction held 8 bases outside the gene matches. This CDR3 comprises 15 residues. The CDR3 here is CASSSGLAVNGEQFF. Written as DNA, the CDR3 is TGCGCCAGCAGCTCGGGACTAGCGGTTAATGGTGAGCAGTTCTTC.

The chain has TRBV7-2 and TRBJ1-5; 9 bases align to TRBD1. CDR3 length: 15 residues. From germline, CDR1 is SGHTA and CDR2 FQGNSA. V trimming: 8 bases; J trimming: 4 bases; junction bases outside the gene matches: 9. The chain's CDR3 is CASGKGTGQNQPQHF. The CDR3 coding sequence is TGTGCCAGCGGAAAAGGGACAGGGCAGAATCAGCCCCAGCATTTT.

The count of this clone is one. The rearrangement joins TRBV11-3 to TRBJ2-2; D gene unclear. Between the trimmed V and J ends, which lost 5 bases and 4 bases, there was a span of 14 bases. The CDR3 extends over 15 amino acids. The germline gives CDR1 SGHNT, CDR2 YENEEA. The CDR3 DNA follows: TGTGCCAGCAGCCTAGGTGCGCTGAGCACCGGGGAGCTGTTTTTT. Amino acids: CASSLGALSTGELFF.

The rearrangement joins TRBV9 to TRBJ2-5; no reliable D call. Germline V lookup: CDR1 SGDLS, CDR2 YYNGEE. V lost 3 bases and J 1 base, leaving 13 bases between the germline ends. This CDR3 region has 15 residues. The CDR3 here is CASSAIGRSQETQYF. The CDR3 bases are TGTGCCAGCAGCGCCATTGGACGGTCCCAAGAGACCCAGTACTTC.

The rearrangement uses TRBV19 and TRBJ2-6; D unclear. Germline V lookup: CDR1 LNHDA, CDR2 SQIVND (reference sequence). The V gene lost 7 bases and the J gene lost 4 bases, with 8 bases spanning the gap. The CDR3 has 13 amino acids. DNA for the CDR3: TGTGCCAGTACGGCGCGAGGGGCCAACGTCCTGACTTTC. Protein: CASTARGANVLTF.

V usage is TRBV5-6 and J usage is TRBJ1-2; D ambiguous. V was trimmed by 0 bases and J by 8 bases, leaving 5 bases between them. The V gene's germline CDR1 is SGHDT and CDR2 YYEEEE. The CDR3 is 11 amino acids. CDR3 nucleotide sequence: TGTGCCAGCAGCTTGGACGTGGGCTACACCTTC. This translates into CASSLDVGYTF.

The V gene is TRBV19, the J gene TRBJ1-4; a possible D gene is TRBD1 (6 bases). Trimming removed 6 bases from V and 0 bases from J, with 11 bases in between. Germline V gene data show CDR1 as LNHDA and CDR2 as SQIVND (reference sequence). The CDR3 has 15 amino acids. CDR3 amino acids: CASSHRVATNEKLFF. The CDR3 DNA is TGTGCCAGTAGCCACAGGGTTGCAACTAATGAAAAACTGTTTTTT.

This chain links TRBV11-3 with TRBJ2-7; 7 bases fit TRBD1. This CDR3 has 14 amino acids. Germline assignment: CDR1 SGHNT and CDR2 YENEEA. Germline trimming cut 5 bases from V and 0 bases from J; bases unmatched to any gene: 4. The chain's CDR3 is CASSDHRGSYEQYF. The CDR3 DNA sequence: TGTGCCAGCAGCGATCACAGGGGCTCCTACGAGCAGTACTTC.

CDR3: CASTPGTGFAEQYF. The CDR3 DNA reads TGTGCCAGCACCCCCGGGACAGGGTTCGCCGAGCAGTACTTC. The genes are TRBV7-2 and TRBJ2-7, with 9 bases matching TRBD1. The germline gives CDR1 SGHTA, CDR2 FQGNSA. The V segment lost 7 bases and the J segment 6 bases; nucleotides outside the gene matches: 10. The CDR3 runs to 14 residues.

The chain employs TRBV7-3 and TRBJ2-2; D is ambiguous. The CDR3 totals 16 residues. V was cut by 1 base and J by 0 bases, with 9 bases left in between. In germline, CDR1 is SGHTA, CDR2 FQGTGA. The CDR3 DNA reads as TGTGCCAGCAGCTTAATTCCGGTAGCGAACACCGGGGAGCTGTTTTTT. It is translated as CASSLIPVANTGELFF.

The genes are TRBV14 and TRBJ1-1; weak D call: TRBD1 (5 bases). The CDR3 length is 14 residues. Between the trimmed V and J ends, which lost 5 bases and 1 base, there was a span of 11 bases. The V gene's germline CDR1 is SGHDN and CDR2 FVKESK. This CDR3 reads CASSAGTANTEAFF. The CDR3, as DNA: TGTGCCAGCAGCGCCGGGACTGCGAACACTGAAGCTTTCTTT. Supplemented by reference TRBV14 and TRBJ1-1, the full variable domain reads EAGVTQFPSHSVIEKGQTVTLRCDPISGHDNLYWYRRVMGKEIKFLLHFVKESKQDESGMPNNRFLAERTGGTYSTLKVQPAELEDSGVYFCASSAGTANTEAFFGQGTRLTVV.

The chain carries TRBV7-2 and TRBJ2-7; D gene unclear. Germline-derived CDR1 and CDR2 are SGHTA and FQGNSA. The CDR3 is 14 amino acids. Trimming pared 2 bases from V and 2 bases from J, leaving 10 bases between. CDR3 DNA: TGTGCCAGCAGCTTAAATCGACAAACCTACGAGCAGTACTTC. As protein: CASSLNRQTYEQYF.

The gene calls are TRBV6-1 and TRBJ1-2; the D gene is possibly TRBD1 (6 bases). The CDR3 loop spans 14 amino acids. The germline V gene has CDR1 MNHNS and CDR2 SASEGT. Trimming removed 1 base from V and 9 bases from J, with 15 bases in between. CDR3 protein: CASSEEVGGLSYTF. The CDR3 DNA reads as TGTGCCAGCAGTGAAGAGGTTGGGGGGCTGAGCTACACCTTC.

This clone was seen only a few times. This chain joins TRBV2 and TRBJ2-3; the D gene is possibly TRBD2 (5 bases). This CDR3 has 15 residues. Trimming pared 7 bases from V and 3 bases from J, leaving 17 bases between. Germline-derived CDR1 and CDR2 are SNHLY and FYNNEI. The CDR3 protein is CASIETKADTDTQYF. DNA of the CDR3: TGTGCCAGCATTGAGACAAAAGCGGATACAGATACGCAGTATTTT.

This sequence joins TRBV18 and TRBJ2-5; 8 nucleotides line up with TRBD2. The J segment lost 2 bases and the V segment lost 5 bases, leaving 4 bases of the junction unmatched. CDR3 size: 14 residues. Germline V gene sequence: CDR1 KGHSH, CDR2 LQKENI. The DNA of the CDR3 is TGTGCCAGCTCAGCAACTAGCGGACAAGAGACCCAGTACTTC. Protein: CASSATSGQETQYF.

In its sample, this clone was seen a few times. Here the CDR3 reads CASSLQGTVYNEQFF. The DNA of the CDR3 is TGTGCCAGCAGCCTTCAAGGGACAGTCTACAATGAGCAGTTCTTC. The chain combines TRBV9 with TRBJ2-1, with 7 bases fitting TRBD1. V lost 4 bases, J lost 3 bases, and 7 bases stayed unmatched. The germline CDR1 and CDR2 sequences are SGDLS and YYNGEE. The CDR3 extends over 15 amino acids.

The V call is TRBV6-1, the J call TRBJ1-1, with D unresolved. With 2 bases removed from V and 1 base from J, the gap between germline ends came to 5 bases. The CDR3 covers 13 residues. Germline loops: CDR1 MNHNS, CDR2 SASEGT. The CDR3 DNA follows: TGTGCCAGCAGTGAAAGAAGGAACACTGAAGCTTTCTTT. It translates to CASSERRNTEAFF.